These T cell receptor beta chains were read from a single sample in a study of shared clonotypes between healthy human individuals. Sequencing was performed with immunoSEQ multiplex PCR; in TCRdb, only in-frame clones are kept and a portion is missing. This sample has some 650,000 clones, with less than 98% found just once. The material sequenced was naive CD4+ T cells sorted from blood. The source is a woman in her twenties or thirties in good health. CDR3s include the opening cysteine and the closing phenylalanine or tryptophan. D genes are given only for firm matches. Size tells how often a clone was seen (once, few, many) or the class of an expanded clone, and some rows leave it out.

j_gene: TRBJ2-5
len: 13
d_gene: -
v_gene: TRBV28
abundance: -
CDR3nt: TGTGCCAGCAGTGGGGGGAACCAAGAGACCCAGTACTTC
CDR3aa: CASSGGNQETQYF

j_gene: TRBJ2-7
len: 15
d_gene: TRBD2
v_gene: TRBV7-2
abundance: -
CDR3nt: TGTGCCAGCAGCCCCCATGATAGCGGGAGCCTCAAGCAGTACTTC
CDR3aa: CASSPHDSGSLKQYF

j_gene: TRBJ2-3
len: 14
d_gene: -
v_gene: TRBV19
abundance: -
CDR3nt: TGTGCCAGTAGTATTGGACGTAGCACAGATACGCAGTATTTT
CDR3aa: CASSIGRSTDTQYF

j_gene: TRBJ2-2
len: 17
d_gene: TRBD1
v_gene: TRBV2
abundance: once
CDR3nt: TGTGCCAGCAGTAAACGGACAGGGGGTTTCAACACCGGGGAGCTGTTTTTT
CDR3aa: CASSKRTGGFNTGELFF

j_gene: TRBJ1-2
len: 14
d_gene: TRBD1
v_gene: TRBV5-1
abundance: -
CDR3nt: TGCGCCAGCAGCTACGGAGACAGGGGGAACGGCTACACCTTC
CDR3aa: CASSYGDRGNGYTF

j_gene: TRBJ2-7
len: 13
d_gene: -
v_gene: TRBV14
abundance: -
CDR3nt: TGTGCCAGCAGCCACCTAGTCGAGAACGAGCAGTACTTC
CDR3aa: CASSHLVENEQYF

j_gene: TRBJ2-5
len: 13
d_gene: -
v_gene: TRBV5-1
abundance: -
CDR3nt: TGCGCCAGCAGCCAGACGACCCAAGAGACCCAGTACTTC
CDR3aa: CASSQTTQETQYF

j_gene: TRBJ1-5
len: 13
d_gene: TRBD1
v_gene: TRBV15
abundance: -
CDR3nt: TGTGCCACCAGGACGACAGGGAACCAGCCCCAGCATTTT
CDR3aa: CATRTTGNQPQHF

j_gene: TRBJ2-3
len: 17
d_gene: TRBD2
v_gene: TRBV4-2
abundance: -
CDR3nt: TGTGCCAGCAGCCATCCCAAGCGGGAGGGCGTTGTAGATACGCAGTATTTT
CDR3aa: CASSHPKREGVVDTQYF

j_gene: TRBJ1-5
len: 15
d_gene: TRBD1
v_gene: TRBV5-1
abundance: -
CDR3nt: TGCGCCAGCAGCCCAGGACAGGGAGACAATCAGCCCCAGCATTTT
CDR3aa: CASSPGQGDNQPQHF

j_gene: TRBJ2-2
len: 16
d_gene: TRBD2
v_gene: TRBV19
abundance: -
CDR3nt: TGTGCCAGTAGTACCCTCGCGGGAGGGAGGACCGGGGAGCTGTTTTTT
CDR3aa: CASSTLAGGRTGELFF

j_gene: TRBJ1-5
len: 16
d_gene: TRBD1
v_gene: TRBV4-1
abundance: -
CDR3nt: TGCGCCAGCAGCCAACTCCAGACAGGGAGCAATCAGCCCCAGCATTTT
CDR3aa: CASSQLQTGSNQPQHF

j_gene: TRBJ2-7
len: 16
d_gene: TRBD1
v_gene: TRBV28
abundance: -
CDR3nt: TGTGCCAGCAGTTTAAATTACGGGACAGGGGCATACGAGCAGTACTTC
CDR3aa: CASSLNYGTGAYEQYF

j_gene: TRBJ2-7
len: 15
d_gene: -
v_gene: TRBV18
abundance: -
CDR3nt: TGTGCCAGCTCACCAGGTAGCGGTCACACCTACGAGCAGTACTTC
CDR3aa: CASSPGSGHTYEQYF

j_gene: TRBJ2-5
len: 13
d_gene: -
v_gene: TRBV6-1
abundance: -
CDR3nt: TGTGCCAGCACAGCGGGCGCCCAAGAGACCCAGTACTTC
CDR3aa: CASTAGAQETQYF

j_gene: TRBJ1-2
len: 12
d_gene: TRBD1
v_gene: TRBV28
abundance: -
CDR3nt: TGTGCCACCGGGACAGTCGGCTCTGGCTACACCTTC
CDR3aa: CATGTVGSGYTF

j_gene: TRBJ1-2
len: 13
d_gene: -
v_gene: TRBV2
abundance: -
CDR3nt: TGTGCCAGCAGTGTAAGGACGGACTATGGCTACACCTTC
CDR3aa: CASSVRTDYGYTF

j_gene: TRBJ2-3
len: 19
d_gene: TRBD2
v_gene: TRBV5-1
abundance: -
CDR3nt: TGCGCCAGCAGCCCCGGCGGGACTAGCGGGCCCGACGGCACAGATACGCAGTATTTT
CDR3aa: CASSPGGTSGPDGTDTQYF